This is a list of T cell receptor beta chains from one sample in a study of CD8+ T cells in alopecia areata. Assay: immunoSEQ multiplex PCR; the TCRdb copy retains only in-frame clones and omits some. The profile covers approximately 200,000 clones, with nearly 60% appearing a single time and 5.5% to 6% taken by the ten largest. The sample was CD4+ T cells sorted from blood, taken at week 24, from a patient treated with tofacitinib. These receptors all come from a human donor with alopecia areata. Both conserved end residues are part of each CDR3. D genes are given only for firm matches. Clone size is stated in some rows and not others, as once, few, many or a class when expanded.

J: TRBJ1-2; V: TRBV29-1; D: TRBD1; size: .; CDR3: CSAPTGESYGYTF; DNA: TGCAGCGCTCCGACAGGGGAGAGCTATGGCTACACCTTC
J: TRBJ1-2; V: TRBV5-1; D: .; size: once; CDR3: CASSLERIAGGYTF; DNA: TGCGCCAGCAGCTTGGAGCGGATCGCCGGTGGCTACACCTTC
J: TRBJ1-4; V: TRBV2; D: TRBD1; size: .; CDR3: CASGRTGDEKLFF; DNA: TGTGCCAGCGGGCGGACAGGGGATGAAAAACTGTTTTTT
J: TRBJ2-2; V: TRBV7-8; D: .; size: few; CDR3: CASSFPGELFF; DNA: TGTGCCAGCAGCTTCCCCGGGGAGCTGTTTTTT
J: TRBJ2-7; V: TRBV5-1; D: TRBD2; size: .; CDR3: CASSPTGLAGVEQYF; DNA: TGCGCCAGCTCTCCAACGGGACTAGCGGGAGTCGAGCAGTACTTC
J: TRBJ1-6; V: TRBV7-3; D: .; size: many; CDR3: CASSLAGRLSPLHF; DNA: TGTGCCAGCAGCCTTGCAGGCAGGCTTTCACCCCTCCACTTT
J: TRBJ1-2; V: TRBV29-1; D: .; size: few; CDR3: CSVDRDYGYTF; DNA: TGCAGCGTTGACCGGGACTATGGCTACACCTTC
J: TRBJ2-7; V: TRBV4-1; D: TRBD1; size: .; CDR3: CASSQYRDSLYEQYF; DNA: TGCGCCAGCAGCCAGTACCGGGACAGCCTCTACGAGCAGTACTTC
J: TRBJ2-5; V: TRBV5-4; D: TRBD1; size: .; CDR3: CALTGGGETQYF; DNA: TGTGCCTTGACAGGGGGAGGTGAGACCCAGTACTTC
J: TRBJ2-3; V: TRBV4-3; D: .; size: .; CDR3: CASSRQGENTDTQYF; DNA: TGCGCCAGCAGCCGGCAAGGGGAGAACACAGATACGCAGTATTTT
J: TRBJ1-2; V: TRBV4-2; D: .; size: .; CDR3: CASSQDIRDGYTF; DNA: TGTGCCAGCAGCCAAGACATTCGTGATGGCTACACCTTC
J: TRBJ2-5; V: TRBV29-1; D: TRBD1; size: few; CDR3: CSVATTGGETQYF; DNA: TGCAGCGTGGCCACTACAGGGGGTGAGACCCAGTACTTC
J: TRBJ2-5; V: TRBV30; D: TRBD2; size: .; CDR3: CAWRQLAQETQYF; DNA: TGTGCCTGGAGACAACTAGCGCAAGAGACCCAGTACTTC
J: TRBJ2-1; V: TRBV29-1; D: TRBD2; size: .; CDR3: CSVGRSGGAREQFF; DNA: TGCAGCGTTGGAAGGAGCGGGGGGGCCCGTGAGCAGTTCTTC
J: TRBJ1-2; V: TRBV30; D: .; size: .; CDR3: CAWRHVGSRVNYGYTF; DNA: TGTGCCTGGAGGCACGTCGGCTCTAGGGTTAACTATGGCTACACCTTC
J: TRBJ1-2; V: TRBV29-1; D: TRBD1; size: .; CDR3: CSVLPWTGSYGYTF; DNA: TGCAGCGTTTTACCCTGGACAGGGAGCTATGGCTACACCTTC